This T cell receptor (beta chain) comes out of a study of blood T cells in healthy people across ages. Study-wide findings and caveats: It was held that diversity estimates obtained from one million T cells represented underestimates.

The CDR3 is made up of 15 amino acids. Losses at the gene ends were 6 bases for V and 4 bases for J; bases not matched to a gene: 7. Germline V gives CDR1 ENHRY, CDR2 SYGVKD. A few counts support this clonotype. Its antigen remains unidentified. Through a sample-barcoded 5' primer and a J-beta primer mix, a second PCR was run for roughly 7 to 12 cycles. Through a template-switch adaptor with 12 random nucleotides, each cDNA molecule received a tag. Each CDR3 protein is one row after TCRdb ran MiXCR on the 5' RACE reads. This sample has almost 800,000 distinct CDR3 sequences, with about three fifths found just once. Per-sample PBMC isolation yielded at least 6.5 million cells.

The source is a man aged 30 to 39 in good health. Sequencing was carried out using blood. This rearrangement joins TRBV10-3 to TRBJ2-5; 11 nucleotides align to TRBD2. DNA for the CDR3: TGTGCCATCAGCTCACCCGGGACTAGCGGAGAGACCCAGTACTTC. Translation gives CAISSPGTSGETQYF.